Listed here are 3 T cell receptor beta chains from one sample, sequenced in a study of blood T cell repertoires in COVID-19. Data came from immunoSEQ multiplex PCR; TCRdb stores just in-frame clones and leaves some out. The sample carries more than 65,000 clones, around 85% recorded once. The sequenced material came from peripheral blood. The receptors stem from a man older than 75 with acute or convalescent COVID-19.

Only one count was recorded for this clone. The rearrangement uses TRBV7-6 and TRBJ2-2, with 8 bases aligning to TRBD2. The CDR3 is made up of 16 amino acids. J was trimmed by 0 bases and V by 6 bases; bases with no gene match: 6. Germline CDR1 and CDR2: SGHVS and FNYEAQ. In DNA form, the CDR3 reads TGTGCCAGCAGTCCTACTAGCGGAGCGAACACCGGGGAGCTGTTTTTT. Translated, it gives CASSPTSGANTGELFF.

CDR3 in amino acids: CASTAGGAEQFF. The DNA of the CDR3 is TGTGCCAGTACGGCCGGAGGAGCCGAGCAGTTCTTC. This chain joins TRBV12-3 or TRBV12-4 and TRBJ2-1; tentatively, D is TRBD2 (5 bases). With 9 bases removed from V and 10 bases from J, the gap between germline ends came to 16 bases. The CDR3 spans 12 residues.

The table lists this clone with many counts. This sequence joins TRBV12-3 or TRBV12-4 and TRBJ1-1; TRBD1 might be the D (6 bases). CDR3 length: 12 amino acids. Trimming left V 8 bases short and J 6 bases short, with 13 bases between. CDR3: CASGRGLSEAFF. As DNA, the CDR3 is TGTGCCAGCGGCAGGGGCTTGTCTGAAGCTTTCTTT.